These 6 T cell receptor beta chains originate from one sample sequenced in a study of cytomegalovirus exposure and HLA in healthy donors. PCR involved 60 Vbeta and 13 Jbeta primers. Some clones are missing from TCRdb's copy, which holds only in-frame ones; the method was immunoSEQ multiplex PCR. The sample lists some 120,000 clones, approximately 17% seen once, with roughly 3% in the top ten. Sequencing was performed on PBMCs. These receptors were taken from a female donor in good health and CMV-seropositive.

This clone has a handful of counts. The rearrangement joins TRBV9 to TRBJ2-5, with TRBD1 matching 8 bases. V gave up 4 bases and J gave up 5 bases; unmatched junction bases: 7. This CDR3 region has 14 residues. CDR1 SGDLS and CDR2 YYNGEE come from the germline V gene. CDR3 nucleotide sequence: TGTGCCAGCAGCTCTTCGACAGGGGTGGAGACCCAGTACTTC. Translating gives CASSSSTGVETQYF.

This clone has more than one count but fewer than ten. The rearrangement links TRBV4-3 to TRBJ1-2; D is perhaps TRBD1 (6 bases). Trimming left V 3 bases short and J 2 bases short, with 13 bases between. CDR1 is LGHNA and CDR2 is YSLEER in the germline V gene. This CDR3 is 15 amino acids long. CDR3 bases: TGCGCCAGCAGCCAGGATGACAGGCAGAACTATGGCTACACCTTC. Amino acids: CASSQDDRQNYGYTF.

This sequence joins TRBV7-9 and TRBJ2-7, with 7 positions matching TRBD2. The J segment lost 2 bases and the V segment lost 4 bases, leaving 8 bases of the junction unmatched. Germline loops: CDR1 SEHNR, CDR2 FQNEAQ (reference sequence). The CDR3 covers 15 residues. This CDR3 is CASSSNSGWTYEQYF. The CDR3 region has the DNA TGTGCCAGCAGCTCAAATAGCGGGTGGACCTACGAGCAGTACTTC.

This rearrangement joins TRBV4-1 to TRBJ2-7, with TRBD1 matching over 12 bases. Trimming at V came to 2 bases and at J to 5 bases, leaving 4 bases not matched to a gene. CDR3 length equals 15 residues. CDR1 is MGHRA, CDR2 YSYEKL, per germline. In nucleotides, the CDR3 is TGCGCCAGCAGCCAATGGGACAGGGGGCATGACGAGCAGTACTTC. This gives the protein CASSQWDRGHDEQYF.

In the case of this clone: Other nucleotide sequences in the sample specify the same CDR3. The V gene is TRBV28, the J gene TRBJ1-2; D unclear. Germline V gene data show CDR1 as MDHEN and CDR2 as SYDVKM. Trimming took off 3 bases at V and 4 bases at J, with 6 bases between the two ends. This CDR3 is 12 amino acids long. Here the CDR3 reads CASSFGSYGYTF. In nucleotides, the CDR3 is TGTGCCAGCAGTTTCGGGAGCTATGGCTACACCTTC.

The rearrangement joins TRBV2 to TRBJ2-2, with 7 bases aligning to TRBD1. The CDR3 covers 14 residues. V gave up 6 bases and J gave up 4 bases; unmatched junction bases: 5. Germline assignment: CDR1 SNHLY and CDR2 FYNNEI. This CDR3 reads CASRTQGSTGELFF. The DNA of the CDR3 is TGTGCCAGCAGGACACAGGGGAGCACCGGGGAGCTGTTTTTT.